This TCR beta chain was observed in a study of cytomegalovirus exposure and HLA in healthy donors. The overall study: A preliminary data release comprised around 85 million unique TCRs obtained from HLA-typed donors.

The study, taken as a whole, reports: Sequence variants that were highly shared formed a cluster that was likely a sequencing artifact.

Germline trimming cut 2 bases from V and 5 bases from J; bases unmatched to any gene: 12. Germline-derived CDR1 and CDR2 are LNHNV and YYDKDF (reference sequence). The CDR3 runs to 17 residues. The PCR contained 60 Vbeta and 13 Jbeta primers. TCRdb keeps only in-frame clones here, not all; method: immunoSEQ multiplex PCR. The repertoire holds some 110,000 clones, with about four fifths as singletons. Concerning this clone: Its target is not known.

The TCR was taken from a man aged 30-40 years in good health and CMV-seropositive. The sequenced material came from PBMCs. The rearrangement joins TRBV15 to TRBJ2-1, with 7 bases that match TRBD2. This CDR3 reads CATSRQDLAVGHNEQFF. The CDR3 nucleotides read TGTGCCACCAGCAGACAGGACCTAGCGGTGGGACACAATGAGCAGTTCTTC.